Listed below are T cell receptor beta chains from one sample, sequenced in a study of T cell responses to AZD1222 COVID-19 vaccine. Generated by immunoSEQ multiplex PCR, the TCRdb table keeps only in-frame clones and is missing some. The data contain more than 100,000 clones, roughly 90% of them singletons. Sequences were derived from peripheral blood, sampled on day 0 of AZD1222 vaccination. The origin of the receptors is an adult in good health. Each CDR3 is given with its conserved first and last residue. Fields, in order: J gene, V gene, D gene, clone size, CDR3 protein, CDR3 DNA. D genes are given only for firm matches. Clone size, where shown, is once, few, many, or a class for clones that have expanded.

>TRBJ2-7|TRBV4-1|TRBD2|NA
CASSQDLGGTSYEQYF
TGCGCCAGCAGCCAAGATCTCGGGGGGACTTCCTACGAGCAGTACTTC
>TRBJ2-7|TRBV7-9|NA|NA
CASSHPQGAYEQYF
TGTGCCAGCAGCCACCCCCAGGGAGCCTACGAGCAGTACTTC
>TRBJ2-2|TRBV7-3|NA|NA
CASSLTGRAGELFF
TGTGCCAGCAGCTTAACGGGAAGGGCGGGGGAGCTGTTTTTT
>TRBJ2-2|TRBV5-6|NA|few
CASSLGLGVTGELFF
TGTGCCAGCAGCCTTGGATTGGGGGTCACCGGGGAGCTGTTTTTT
>TRBJ1-1|TRBV18|TRBD1|NA
CASSPTTGWDTEAFF
TGTGCCAGCTCACCAACGACAGGGTGGGACACTGAAGCTTTCTTT
>TRBJ2-7|TRBV2|NA|NA
CASSNLLAPYEQYF
TGTGCCAGCAGCAATTTACTGGCCCCCTACGAGCAGTACTTC
>TRBJ1-3|TRBV7-7|NA|NA
CASSKDRGEKNTIYF
TGTGCTAGCAGCAAGGATCGAGGGGAGAAAAACACCATATATTTT
>TRBJ1-1|TRBV10-2|TRBD1|NA
CASSQGGFEAFF
TGCGCCAGCAGTCAGGGGGGATTTGAAGCTTTCTTT
>TRBJ2-7|TRBV27|TRBD2|few
CASSSSHSSGSLYEQYF
TGTGCCAGCAGTTCGTCACATTCTAGCGGGAGTTTATACGAGCAGTACTTC
>TRBJ1-1|TRBV19|NA|NA
CATNEGTEAFF
TGTGCCACCAATGAGGGCACTGAAGCTTTCTTT
>TRBJ1-5|TRBV19|NA|NA
CASSIGDQPQHF
TGTGCCAGTAGTATCGGGGATCAGCCCCAGCATTTT
>TRBJ2-7|TRBV2|TRBD2|NA
CASSEISGLAGGYEQYF
TGTGCCAGCAGTGAAATATCAGGACTAGCGGGAGGCTACGAGCAGTACTTC
>TRBJ1-3|TRBV18|NA|NA
CASSLGTSGNTIYF
TGTGCCAGCTCACTCGGGACATCAGGAAACACCATATATTTT
>TRBJ1-1|TRBV7-9|NA|NA
CASSSLANTEAFF
TGTGCCAGCAGCTCCCTGGCGAACACTGAAGCTTTCTTT
>TRBJ2-3|TRBV19|TRBD1|NA
CASKKDRVATDTQYF
TGTGCCAGTAAAAAGGACAGGGTGGCCACAGATACGCAGTATTTT
>TRBJ2-2|TRBV5-6|NA|NA
CASSLVAGFTGELFF
TGTGCCAGCAGCTTGGTGGCCGGATTCACCGGGGAGCTGTTTTTT
>TRBJ1-1|TRBV19|NA|few
CASHSTGDTEAFF
TGTGCCAGCCATTCGACGGGGGACACTGAAGCTTTCTTT
>TRBJ2-3|TRBV18|NA|NA
CASSPPGHITDTQYF
TGTGCCAGCTCACCACCGGGACATATCACAGATACGCAGTATTTT
>TRBJ1-5|TRBV9|TRBD1|NA
CASSVSGGDQPQHF
TGTGCCAGCAGCGTGTCAGGGGGCGATCAGCCCCAGCATTTT
>TRBJ2-1|TRBV19|TRBD1|NA
CASSNVGQQYNEQFF
TGTGCCAGTAGTAATGTGGGACAGCAATACAATGAGCAGTTCTTC
>TRBJ2-1|TRBV2|TRBD2|NA
CASRSSGRAGEQFF
TGTGCCAGCAGGAGTAGCGGGAGGGCCGGTGAGCAGTTCTTC
>TRBJ1-5|TRBV5-5|NA|NA
CASSLGETQPQHF
TGTGCCAGCAGCTTGGGGGAAACTCAGCCCCAGCATTTT
>TRBJ2-7|TRBV5-4|NA|NA
CASSLAGGRSYEQYF
TGTGCCAGCAGCTTGGCGGGGGGCCGCTCCTACGAGCAGTACTTC
>TRBJ1-3|TRBV28|NA|NA
CASSLKGLVSGNTIYF
TGTGCCAGCAGTTTAAAGGGTTTGGTCTCTGGAAACACCATATATTTT
>TRBJ1-1|TRBV7-9|NA|NA
CASSFPGTEAFF
TGTGCCAGCAGCTTCCCCGGCACTGAAGCTTTCTTT
>TRBJ1-1|TRBV5-1|NA|once
CASSENTEAFF
TGCGCCAGCTCCGAGAACACTGAAGCTTTCTTT
>TRBJ1-2|TRBV19|NA|NA
CASSISAPTGYTF
TGTGCCAGTAGTATATCCGCACCGACTGGCTACACCTTC
>TRBJ2-1|TRBV3-1/TRBV3-2|TRBD2|NA
CASSQEPSGFYNEQFF
TGTGCCAGCAGCCAAGAACCTAGCGGTTTCTACAATGAGCAGTTCTTC
>TRBJ2-3|TRBV28|TRBD2|once
CASSPIRRLADPTDTQYF
TGTGCCAGCAGTCCAATAAGACGACTAGCGGACCCCACAGATACGCAGTATTTT